Each of the 14 T cell receptor beta chains below was sequenced from the same sample in a study of post-analysis software for immune sequencing data. For these TCRs, the target antigens are not known. Built from TCR beta cDNA, the libraries had unique molecular identifiers in them. MiXCR was run by TCRdb on the PCR reads, yielding one entry per CDR3 protein. The data show hundreds of thousands of distinct CDR3 sequences, with just under 30% seen just once and around 0.55% held by the top ten. Notes on the study in general: Comparison of patients with controls showed five TRBV segments more frequent in patients, TRBV5-6, TRBV5-1 and TRBV20-1 among them.

Specimen: blood. These receptor sequences come from a girl aged 10-17 years with multiple sclerosis.

A few counts support this clonotype. V usage is TRBV15 and J usage is TRBJ2-1; 11 bases match TRBD2. The V segment lost 3 bases and the J segment 10 bases; nucleotides outside the gene matches: 14. The CDR3 contains 17 residues. Germline-derived CDR1 and CDR2 are LNHNV and YYDKDF (reference sequence). DNA for the CDR3: TGTGCCACCAGCAGGGGTAGCGGGGGGGCCCCTATTCGAGAGCAGTTCTTC. Translation: CATSRGSGGAPIREQFF.

V is TRBV11-2 and J is TRBJ2-5, with D tentatively TRBD1 (6 bases). The germline gives CDR1 SGHAT, CDR2 FQNNGV. V was pared by 4 bases and J by 4 bases, with 13 bases between. This CDR3 has 14 amino acids. CDR3 in amino acids: CASSSGGRVETQYF. The CDR3 nucleotides read TGTGCCAGCAGCTCTGGGGGCAGGGTAGAGACCCAGTACTTC.

This clonotype appeared once. The J gene is TRBJ2-5, the V gene TRBV24-1; 10 nucleotides match TRBD1. V lost 5 bases to trimming and J lost 4 bases; unmatched junction nucleotides: 6. CDR1 and CDR2 (germline): KGHDR, SFDVKD. This CDR3 is 15 amino acids long. The CDR3 protein is CATSARQGAGETQYF. The CDR3, as DNA: TGTGCCACCAGTGCGAGACAGGGGGCCGGAGAGACCCAGTACTTC.

This clonotype was found a few times. The rearrangement uses TRBV7-9 and TRBJ2-7; tentatively, D is TRBD2 (6 bases). In germline, CDR1 is SEHNR, CDR2 FQNEAQ (reference sequence). The CDR3 runs to 15 residues. The germline V and J ends were trimmed by 4 bases and 3 bases, with 16 bases remaining between them. For the CDR3, the DNA is TGTGCCAGCAGCTCGATACACGGAGGGTTCTACGAGCAGTACTTC. Protein: CASSSIHGGFYEQYF.

A few counts support this clonotype. The chain has TRBV12-3 or TRBV12-4 and TRBJ1-5, with D possibly being TRBD1 (6 bases). This CDR3 spans 14 amino acids. The V end was cut by 6 bases, the J end by 2 bases, with 11 bases between. The CDR3 DNA reads TGTGCCAGCAGACAAAGGGGGGGCAATCAGCCCCAGCATTTT. It encodes CASRQRGGNQPQHF.

This clonotype showed up just a few times. This sequence joins TRBV7-2 and TRBJ2-3, with 9 bases fitting TRBD2. There are 18 residues in the CDR3. V shed 3 bases, J shed 10 bases, and the junction held 20 bases outside the gene matches. Germline V lookup: CDR1 SGHTA, CDR2 FQGNSA. Written as DNA, the CDR3 is TGTGCCAGCAGCTTCGCTCGAGGAGCGGGGGGCCGGAGTCTGGCGCAGTATTTT. This translates into CASSFARGAGGRSLAQYF.

The chain joins TRBV20-1 to TRBJ1-3, with D unresolved. CDR1 is DFQATT and CDR2 is SNEGSKA in the germline V gene (reference sequence). This CDR3 has 10 residues. The V end lost 1 base, the J end lost 8 bases, and 3 bases lay between the germline ends. The CDR3 reads CSARGDTIYF. The CDR3 DNA is TGCAGTGCTAGAGGGGACACCATATATTTT.

The chain is built from TRBV27 and TRBJ1-6, with a weak D call TRBD1 (5 bases). The germline V and J ends were trimmed by 2 bases and 14 bases, with 10 bases remaining between them. The CDR3 is 12 residues long. Germline V gives CDR1 MNHEY, CDR2 SMNVEV (reference sequence). The CDR3 sequence is CASSLQGSSLHF. The CDR3 nucleotides read TGTGCCAGCAGTTTACAGGGCTCATCCCTCCACTTT.

The J gene is TRBJ2-2, the V gene TRBV29-1; D tentatively reads TRBD1 or TRBD2 (5 bases each). The CDR3 covers 14 residues. V shed 6 bases and J shed 3 bases, with 14 bases lying between them. The germline CDR1 and CDR2 sequences are SQVTM and ANQGSEA. CDR3 in amino acids: CSVAGTTHTGELFF. The CDR3 bases are TGCAGCGTCGCCGGGACGACGCACACCGGGGAGCTGTTTTTT.

This chain connects TRBV7-8 to TRBJ1-5, with D uncertain. V lost 8 bases and J 1 base, leaving 9 bases between the germline ends. Germline CDR1 reads SGHVS; CDR2 reads FQNEAQ. The CDR3 has 13 residues. CDR3 nucleotide sequence: TGTGCCAGCGCAGTGGAAAGCAATCAGCCCCAGCATTTT. Residues: CASAVESNQPQHF.

The chain uses TRBV28 and TRBJ2-7; D not certain. Trimming took off 7 bases at V and 2 bases at J, with 9 bases between the two ends. The CDR3 sequence is 12 residues long. The germline CDR1 and CDR2 sequences are MDHEN and SYDVKM. The CDR3 here is CASIQGTYEQYF. The CDR3 DNA reads as TGTGCCAGCATTCAAGGGACCTACGAGCAGTACTTC.

This clonotype appeared a few times. The chain couples TRBV5-1 to TRBJ1-5, with D perhaps TRBD1 (5 bases). Trimming shortened V by 4 bases and J by 2 bases, and 10 bases separated the two germline ends. CDR3 length: 14 residues. CDR1 is SGHRS, CDR2 YFSETQ, per germline. The CDR3 protein is CASSKLGGNQPQHF. CDR3 DNA sequence: TGCGCCAGCAGCAAACTGGGGGGCAATCAGCCCCAGCATTTT.

This rearrangement joins TRBV20-1 to TRBJ1-1, with a tentative D call TRBD1 (6 bases). This CDR3 spans 14 amino acids. The germline gives CDR1 DFQATT, CDR2 SNEGSKA (reference sequence). The DNA of the CDR3 is TGCAGGGGAACATGGGGGGCCATGAACACTGAAGCTTTCTTT. Protein sequence: CRGTWGAMNTEAFF.

This clonotype was picked up a small number of times. The gene calls are TRBV27 and TRBJ2-4, with TRBD1 matching over 7 bases. Germline CDR1 reads MNHEY; CDR2 reads SMNVEV (reference sequence). CDR3 length: 14 amino acids. J was trimmed by 8 bases and V by 3 bases; bases with no gene match: 7. The CDR3 DNA sequence: TGTGCCAGCAGTTTCCTCGACAGGGTAGACATTCAGTACTTC. Translating gives CASSFLDRVDIQYF.